Below, one T cell receptor (beta chain) is given with its context. This entry comes from a study of blood T cell repertoires in COVID-19. Study-level background: The United States, Italy and Spain provided the acute and convalescent COVID-19 samples. From T cells, B-cell-depleted T cells, or PBMCs came the material, which was cDNA or gDNA.

In the original workflow: Reference gene primer amplification gave estimated nucleated cell counts. TCRdb's table, derived via immunoSEQ multiplex PCR, lists solely in-frame clones and lacks some. That table supplies the V and J calls and clone size; D and trimming were determined from the DNA. In the table there are about 150,000 clones, more than 70% of which are singletons. The germline V gene encodes CDR1 MNHNY and CDR2 SVGAGI (reference sequence). The junction had 9 bases not matched to a gene; V was cut back by 10 bases and J by 3 bases. The CDR3 is made up of 14 amino acids. The specimen was peripheral blood. The genes are TRBV6-6 and TRBJ2-3, with TRBD2 matching over 8 bases. The source of this sequence is a man aged 18 to 35 with active or convalescent COVID-19. The CDR3 coding sequence is TGTGCCACCTCACGGGAGGGGTGGACAGATACGCAGTATTTT. Translated: CATSREGWTDTQYF.